A selection of T cell receptor beta chains follows, all from one sample in a study of cytomegalovirus exposure and HLA in healthy donors. Profiling relied on immunoSEQ multiplex PCR, and the TCRdb table lists in-frame clones only, not all of them. The repertoire includes 150,000 or so clones, less than 90% of them detected once, and 0.38% sits in the top ten. Source material: PBMCs. These receptors were obtained from a boy between 2 and 10 years old in good health and CMV-seronegative. The CDR3 runs from the conserved cysteine through the conserved F or W. A D gene is named only where the DNA matches it firmly. Size is omitted from some rows. Given values are once, few, many or a class for expanded clones.

D gene	V gene	J gene	clone size	CDR3 DNA	CDR3 protein
TRBD1	TRBV18	TRBJ2-7	NA	TGTGCCAGCTCACCACCCGGGACAGGGCCCTACGAGCAGTACTTC	CASSPPGTGPYEQYF
TRBD1	TRBV5-5	TRBJ2-4	NA	TGTGCCAGCAGCCTATACAGGGGGGTCCGGAACATTCAGTACTTC	CASSLYRGVRNIQYF
TRBD2	TRBV9	TRBJ2-1	NA	TGTGCCAGCAGCGTAGCGGGAGGACCCTACAATGAGCAGTTCTTC	CASSVAGGPYNEQFF
NA	TRBV21-1	TRBJ2-3	NA	TGTGCCAGCAGCAAACTACCCAGCACAGATACGCAGTATTTT	CASSKLPSTDTQYF
NA	TRBV4-2	TRBJ2-1	NA	TGTGCCAGCAGCCAGGGCTTTATAGCGGAGGGGACCTACAATGAGCAGTTCTTC	CASSQGFIAEGTYNEQFF
TRBD2	TRBV19	TRBJ2-3	NA	TGTGCCAGTAGTAGGGAGGGTGGGACAGATACGCAGTATTTT	CASSREGGTDTQYF
NA	TRBV7-2	TRBJ2-7	NA	TGTGCCAGCAGCGCCGTCCCGACTACGGCCTACGAGCAGTACTTC	CASSAVPTTAYEQYF
TRBD1	TRBV27	TRBJ1-2	NA	TGTGCCAGCAGTCGTGAGGCCGACAGGGGGCTTGGGTATGGCTACACCTTC	CASSREADRGLGYGYTF
TRBD1	TRBV28	TRBJ1-1	once	TGTGCCAGCAGTTTACAGGCTGGTGGGACAGCGAACACTGAAGCTTTCTTT	CASSLQAGGTANTEAFF
NA	TRBV5-1	TRBJ2-7	once	TGCGCCAGCAGCTTGGCGGCGGGACTTTCAGACGAGCAGTACTTC	CASSLAAGLSDEQYF
TRBD1	TRBV7-6	TRBJ2-7	once	TGTGCCAGCAGCTTAGGAGATACAGGGGACGAGCAGTACTTC	CASSLGDTGDEQYF
NA	TRBV5-1	TRBJ2-7	NA	TGCGCCAGCAGCTTGGACCAGGGGCCCTACGAGCAGTACTTC	CASSLDQGPYEQYF
NA	TRBV5-1	TRBJ2-3	NA	TGCGCCAGCAGTCCCAGGGGAGACGTCCGAAGAACGGATACGCAGTATTTT	CASSPRGDVRRTDTQYF
TRBD1	TRBV12-5	TRBJ1-1	NA	TGTGCTAGTGGTTTGGCAGACAGGGATGAGATCGAAGCTTTCTTT	CASGLADRDEIEAFF
NA	TRBV6-1	TRBJ2-6	NA	TGTGCCAGCAGTGAGAGGCCTGGGGCCAACGTCCTGACTTTC	CASSERPGANVLTF
NA	TRBV5-4	TRBJ1-4	NA	TGTGCCAGCAGCTCCAGCGCCTCGAGGAATGAAAAACTGTTTTTT	CASSSSASRNEKLFF
TRBD1	TRBV5-1	TRBJ2-1	once	TGCGCCAGCAGCTTCAGGACAGGGGGTCTAAATGAGCAGTTCTTC	CASSFRTGGLNEQFF
TRBD1	TRBV28	TRBJ1-2	NA	TGTGCCAGCAGTTTATTCCGGGACAGGGGGCATGGCTACACCTTC	CASSLFRDRGHGYTF
TRBD2	TRBV4-1	TRBJ2-7	NA	TGCGCCAGCAGCCAGTTGGCGGGAGCCTACGAGCAGTACTTC	CASSQLAGAYEQYF
NA	TRBV28	TRBJ1-2	NA	TGTGCCAGCGGCCGCGGGGCCGATGGCTACACCTTC	CASGRGADGYTF
NA	TRBV4-1	TRBJ2-1	NA	TGCGCCAGCAGCCAAGGGGCCGGGGTCCTTAACAATGAGCAGTTCTTC	CASSQGAGVLNNEQFF
TRBD2	TRBV5-1	TRBJ2-7	NA	TGCGCCAGCAGCTTCGGACTAGCGGGAGCCTACGAGCAGTACTTC	CASSFGLAGAYEQYF
NA	TRBV6-5	TRBJ2-7	NA	TGTGCCAGCAGTGGCAGTGAGGGAACCTACGAGCAGTACTTC	CASSGSEGTYEQYF
NA	TRBV6-1	TRBJ2-5	NA	TGTGCCAGCAGTTTGGACACTCAAGAGACCCAGTACTTC	CASSLDTQETQYF
NA	TRBV6-1	TRBJ1-1	few	TGTGCCAGCAGTGATAGCGGGACACCAATGAACACTGAAGCTTTCTTT	CASSDSGTPMNTEAFF
TRBD1	TRBV29-1	TRBJ1-1	NA	TGCAGCGCCAGGGACAGGGGTGACACTGAAGCTTTCTTT	CSARDRGDTEAFF
TRBD2	TRBV9	TRBJ2-1	NA	TGTGCCAGCAGCTCCGCACCGGGACTAGCGGGAGTCGGGTACAATGAGCAGTTCTTC	CASSSAPGLAGVGYNEQFF
TRBD2	TRBV18	TRBJ2-2	NA	TGTGCCAGCTCACCTCCTAGCGGAAACACCGGGGAGCTGTTTTTT	CASSPPSGNTGELFF
TRBD1	TRBV29-1	TRBJ2-2	NA	TGCAGCGTTGGACAGGGATATGCCGGGGAGCTGTTTTTT	CSVGQGYAGELFF
TRBD2	TRBV27	TRBJ2-3	NA	TGTGCCAGCCCCTGGGGTAGCGGGAGGGCTCAACCAGATACGCAGTATTTT	CASPWGSGRAQPDTQYF
NA	TRBV6-6	TRBJ2-7	NA	TGTGCCAGTAGCACGGGACTGAACTACGAGCAGTACTTC	CASSTGLNYEQYF
TRBD1	TRBV6-1	TRBJ2-7	NA	TGTGCCAGCAGTGAAGGAGGGGGCTACTCCGGCGAGCAGTACTTC	CASSEGGGYSGEQYF
TRBD1	TRBV30	TRBJ1-6	NA	TGTGCCTGGGGCCCGGGACAGGGTGTTTCACCCCTCCACTTT	CAWGPGQGVSPLHF
NA	TRBV28	TRBJ2-3	NA	TGTGCCAGCAGTATACCTTCCCAGGGAAGTACAGATACGCAGTATTTT	CASSIPSQGSTDTQYF
NA	TRBV6-5	TRBJ2-3	NA	TGTGCCAGCAAAGAGTCACTAGCCATCACAGATACGCAGTATTTT	CASKESLAITDTQYF
NA	TRBV2	TRBJ2-1	few	TGTGCCAGCAACATGCAGGGCCCTCACTACAATGAGCAGTTCTTC	CASNMQGPHYNEQFF
NA	TRBV27	TRBJ2-7	NA	TGTGCCAGCAGTTTATCGCTGGTAGCAAGCTCCTACGAGCAGTACTTC	CASSLSLVASSYEQYF
NA	TRBV19	TRBJ2-7	NA	TGTGCCAGTAGTCTCTTTCCCGGACAGTCCTACGAGCAGTACTTC	CASSLFPGQSYEQYF
TRBD2	TRBV6-1	TRBJ2-2	few	TGTGCCAGCGAATCGGGCGGGAGGACCACCGGGGAGCTGTTTTTT	CASESGGRTTGELFF
TRBD2	TRBV14	TRBJ2-1	NA	TGTGCCAGCACAAGGCTAGCGGGATTAGGTGAGCAGTTCTTC	CASTRLAGLGEQFF
TRBD2	TRBV5-1	TRBJ2-3	NA	TGCGCCAGCAGCTTGGAGCCTAGCGGGAGGACAGATACGCAGTATTTT	CASSLEPSGRTDTQYF
TRBD2	TRBV7-8	TRBJ2-7	NA	TGTGCCAGCGGGAGGGGAAGGACCTACGAGCAGTACTTC	CASGRGRTYEQYF
TRBD1	TRBV6-5	TRBJ2-2	few	TGTGCCAGCAGTCCCCGGACAGGGGTTACCGGGGAGCTGTTTTTT	CASSPRTGVTGELFF